The next 20 T cell receptor beta chains were all read from a single sample in a study of cytomegalovirus exposure and HLA in healthy donors. Libraries were prepared by immunoSEQ multiplex PCR; TCRdb keeps only in-frame clonotypes and omits some of them. The table includes 260,000 or so clones, approximately 87% detected once. The sequenced sample was PBMCs. These receptors all come from a man between 18 and 29 years old in good health and CMV-seronegative.

V gene TRBV19 combines with J gene TRBJ1-6, with D unresolved. Trimming removed 2 bases at V and 7 bases at J, with 15 bases between. Germline CDR1 is LNHDA and CDR2 is SQIVND (reference sequence). The CDR3 runs 16 residues. The CDR3 sequence is CASSIKDGGANSPLHF. In DNA, the CDR3 is TGTGCCAGTAGTATAAAAGATGGAGGAGCCAATTCACCCCTCCACTTT.

The chain recombines TRBV4-2 with TRBJ2-2; D perhaps matches TRBD1 (5 bases). V gave up 4 bases and J gave up 3 bases, with 15 bases separating them. Germline CDR1 is LGHNA and CDR2 is YNFKEQ. The CDR3 totals 16 residues. The CDR3 nucleotides read TGTGCCAGCAGCCTAAGCCAGGGAAAATACACCGGGGAGCTGTTTTTT. Its translation is CASSLSQGKYTGELFF.

The chain links TRBV6-1 to TRBJ1-2; possible D gene TRBD1, 6 bases. V gave up 6 bases and J gave up 3 bases, with 17 bases separating them. CDR3 length: 15 amino acids. Germline V gives CDR1 MNHNS, CDR2 SASEGT. CDR3 amino acids: CASSVNGNRDYGYTF. The CDR3, as DNA: TGTGCCAGCAGCGTGAATGGGAACAGGGACTATGGCTACACCTTC.

The chain combines TRBV11-2 with TRBJ2-1; 7 bases are shared with TRBD2. V lost 1 base, J lost 8 bases, and 20 bases stayed unmatched. The CDR3 is 19 residues long. CDR1 SGHAT and CDR2 FQNNGV come from the germline V gene. Written as DNA, the CDR3 is TGTGCCAGCAGCTTAGTTATCCTTGTTTCCAGCGGGACTGGGTATGAGCAGTTCTTC. Translation: CASSLVILVSSGTGYEQFF.

The rearrangement uses TRBV6-6 and TRBJ2-2; D ambiguous. With 4 bases removed from V and 4 bases from J, the gap between germline ends came to 10 bases. Germline loops: CDR1 MNHNY, CDR2 SVGAGI (reference sequence). This CDR3 contains 14 residues. CDR3 residues: CASSSTVATGELFF. The CDR3 DNA reads as TGTGCCAGCAGTTCGACCGTAGCCACCGGGGAGCTGTTTTTT.

This chain joins TRBV20-1 and TRBJ2-3, with D maybe TRBD2 (6 bases). Germline CDR1 and CDR2: DFQATT and SNEGSKA (reference sequence). The V gene lost 6 bases and the J gene lost 8 bases, with 12 bases spanning the gap. This CDR3 is built from 11 residues. In DNA, the CDR3 is TGCAGTGCCCCATGGCGGGGTACGCAGTATTTT. Translation: CSAPWRGTQYF.

This clone occurred a few times. The chain has TRBV19 and TRBJ2-1; perhaps TRBD1 as D (5 bases). This CDR3 contains 14 residues. V was trimmed by 2 bases and J by 10 bases, leaving 15 bases between them. CDR1 and CDR2 (germline): LNHDA, SQIVND (reference sequence). The CDR3 bases are TGTGCCAGTAGTATACGCCCAGGGTTGTGGGAGCAGTTCTTC. It specifies CASSIRPGLWEQFF.

The chain combines TRBV5-6 with TRBJ1-4; D gene unclear. The CDR3 has 14 residues. Trimming pared 4 bases from V and 8 bases from J, leaving 15 bases between. Germline loops: CDR1 SGHDT, CDR2 YYEEEE. The CDR3: CASSPQVLDEKLFF. In DNA form, the CDR3 reads TGTGCCAGCAGCCCTCAGGTACTAGACGAAAAACTGTTTTTT.

This clone was seen a single time. The chain has TRBV7-2 and TRBJ2-1; 7 nucleotides match TRBD1. This CDR3 comprises 13 residues. The J segment lost 7 bases and the V segment lost 5 bases, leaving 5 bases of the junction unmatched. Germline CDR1 reads SGHTA; CDR2 reads FQGNSA. DNA of the CDR3: TGTGCCAGCAGCACTCGACAGGGTAATGAGCAGTTCTTC. It encodes CASSTRQGNEQFF.

The rearrangement links TRBV28 to TRBJ2-7; D is perhaps TRBD1 (5 bases). V was clipped by 3 bases and J by 12 bases, with 12 bases between them. The germline gives CDR1 MDHEN, CDR2 SYDVKM. This CDR3 contains 11 residues. The CDR3 protein is CASSLAQERYF. CDR3 DNA sequence: TGTGCCAGCAGTTTGGCACAGGAGAGGTACTTC.

The rearrangement joins TRBV10-2 to TRBJ1-1; D gene uncertain. This CDR3 has 11 residues. Germline V lookup: CDR1 WSHSY, CDR2 SAAADI. V lost 8 bases to trimming and J lost 0 bases, with 4 bases between them. CDR3 nucleotide sequence: TGCGCCAGCGCGGTGAACACTGAAGCTTTCTTT. Translated, it gives CASAVNTEAFF.

The chain carries TRBV15 and TRBJ2-3, with 8 bases that match TRBD2. V lost 1 base to trimming and J lost 1 base; unmatched junction nucleotides: 1. Germline assignment: CDR1 LNHNV and CDR2 YYDKDF (reference sequence). The CDR3 runs 15 residues. CDR3 protein: CATSRAREGTDTQYF. In DNA form, the CDR3 reads TGTGCCACCAGCAGAGCGCGGGAGGGCACAGATACGCAGTATTTT.

CDR3 in DNA: TGTGCCAGCAGCCCCGGACTGACTAACTATGGCTACACCTTC. This encodes CASSPGLTNYGYTF. The chain employs TRBV2 and TRBJ1-2; D uncertain. Germline V gene sequence: CDR1 SNHLY, CDR2 FYNNEI. The length of the CDR3 is 14 residues. Between the trimmed V and J ends, which lost 6 bases and 0 bases, there was a span of 11 bases. Full variable domain (remainder filled in from reference TRBV2 and TRBJ1-2): EPEVTQTPSHQVTQMGQEVILRCVPISNHLYFYWYRQILGQKVEFLVSFYNNEISEKSEIFDDQFSVERPDGSNFTLKIRSTKLEDSAMYFCASSPGLTNYGYTFGSGTRLTVV.

This chain links TRBV21-1 with TRBJ2-7; TRBD1, the table's D call, lacks a check against the DNA. TRBV21-1 is a documented pseudogene. The CDR3 has 14 residues. The chain's CDR3 is CASSKATGGPEQYF. CDR3 nucleotide sequence: TGTGCCAGCAGCAAAGCTACAGGGGGCCCCGAGCAGTACTTC.

The J gene is TRBJ2-5, the V gene TRBV4-3; weak D call: TRBD1 (6 bases). CDR1 and CDR2 from the germline V gene are LGHNA and YSLEER. The CDR3 sequence is 13 residues long. With 9 bases removed from V and 5 bases from J, the gap between germline ends came to 16 bases. CDR3 sequence (DNA): TGCGCCAGTTTTTTGGGGGCTTCGGAGACCCAGTACTTC. Protein product: CASFLGASETQYF.

The J gene is TRBJ2-1, the V gene TRBV14, with TRBD2 identical over 11 bases. The CDR3 runs 16 residues. CDR1 is SGHDN, CDR2 FVKESK, per germline. The V and J ends lost 4 bases and 6 bases, in that order; junction bases with no gene match: 8. The CDR3 region is CASSLTLAGGRNEQFF. DNA of the CDR3: TGTGCCAGCAGCCTTACATTAGCGGGAGGGCGCAATGAGCAGTTCTTC.

The genes are TRBV28 and TRBJ2-2; no reliable D call. CDR1 is MDHEN, CDR2 SYDVKM, per germline. CDR3 length: 15 residues. The V and J ends lost 4 bases and 0 bases respectively, with 9 bases between them. CDR3 protein: CASSSSATNTGELFF. The CDR3 coding sequence is TGTGCCAGCAGTTCAAGCGCGACGAACACCGGGGAGCTGTTTTTT.

The chain recombines TRBV7-8 with TRBJ1-5, with TRBD1 matching 8 bases. In germline, CDR1 is SGHVS, CDR2 FQNEAQ. V lost 0 bases, J lost 5 bases, and 9 bases stayed unmatched. The CDR3 sequence is 17 residues long. CDR3 nucleotides: TGTGCCAGCAGCTTAGCGCCCCCAGGGGGCGGACATCAGCCCCAGCATTTT. Residues: CASSLAPPGGGHQPQHF.

The J gene is TRBJ1-6, the V gene TRBV9, with 7 nucleotides matching TRBD1. CDR1 and CDR2 (germline): SGDLS, YYNGEE. The CDR3 loop spans 15 amino acids. Trimming took 0 bases from V and 9 from J; bases not matched to a gene: 6. CDR3 in amino acids: CASSVDGAGGSPLHF. The CDR3 region has the DNA TGTGCCAGCAGCGTAGACGGGGCAGGGGGTTCACCCCTCCACTTT.

This clone was detected a few times. This chain uses TRBV4-3 with TRBJ2-3; TRBD2 agrees at 14 bases. With V trimmed by 1 base and J by 4 bases, 7 bases remained unmatched. The CDR3 covers 18 residues. Germline-derived CDR1 and CDR2 are LGHNA and YSLEER. This CDR3 reads CASSQGLGTSGSADTQYF. The CDR3 DNA sequence: TGCGCCAGCAGCCAAGGTCTTGGGACTAGCGGGAGCGCAGATACGCAGTATTTT.